This is a list of T cell receptor beta chains from one sample in a study of Graves' ophthalmopathy and Graves' hyperthyroidism. MiXCR was run by TCRdb on the multiplex PCR reads, yielding one entry per CDR3 protein. The data contain roughly 610,000 distinct CDR3 sequences, approximately 22% of them singletons. Sequenced input: peripheral blood. The origin of the receptors is a woman between 18 and 30 years old with stable Graves' hyperthyroidism. Some clones in this sample may be carry-over from other donors' samples. CDR3s include the opening cysteine and the closing phenylalanine or tryptophan. D genes are given only for firm matches. Only some rows state a clone size, as once, few, many or a class for expanded clones.

TRBV2	.	TRBJ1-2	many	TGTGCCAGCAGTGATGGGCAGGCGGCAACTGGAGGCTACACCTTC	CASSDGQAATGGYTF
TRBV2	.	TRBJ1-2	many	TGTGCCAGCAGTGCCGACCGACAGAGGAACTATGGCTACACCTTC	CASSADRQRNYGYTF
TRBV6-1	TRBD1	TRBJ2-7	many	TGTGCCAGCAGGTCGGGGGACAGGAACTCCGAGCAGTACTTC	CASRSGDRNSEQYF
TRBV7-9	.	TRBJ1-2	many	TGTGCCAGCAGCTTATACGCAGACTATGGCTACACCTTC	CASSLYADYGYTF
TRBV6-1	.	TRBJ1-3	few	TGTGCCAGCACTATCGGAAACACCATATATTTT	CASTIGNTIYF
TRBV3-1	.	TRBJ2-7	few	TGTGCCAGCAGCCAAGTATCTCAAACCTACGAGCAGTACTTC	CASSQVSQTYEQYF
TRBV7-3	.	TRBJ1-1	many	TGTGCCAGCAGCTTCGGGGGTAGGGACACTGAAGCTTTCTTT	CASSFGGRDTEAFF
TRBV20-1	TRBD1	TRBJ1-4	many	TGCAGTGCGTCAGGGACAGGGCGTAATGAAAAACTGTTTTTT	CSASGTGRNEKLFF
TRBV6-5	.	TRBJ2-5	few	TGTGCCAGCAGTTACGGGGTGATGGGGACCCAGTACTTC	CASSYGVMGTQYF
TRBV18	.	TRBJ1-1	.	TGTGCCAGCTCGCCTAACAGGGATTTAATGAACACTGAAGCTTTCTTT	CASSPNRDLMNTEAFF
TRBV12-3/TRBV12-4	.	TRBJ2-7	many	TGTGCCAGCAGTTTTATGGAAACGGGCTACGAGCAGTACTTC	CASSFMETGYEQYF
TRBV18	.	TRBJ2-5	many	TGTGCCAGCTCCCCCGGGGTAAGAGAGACCCAGTACTTC	CASSPGVRETQYF